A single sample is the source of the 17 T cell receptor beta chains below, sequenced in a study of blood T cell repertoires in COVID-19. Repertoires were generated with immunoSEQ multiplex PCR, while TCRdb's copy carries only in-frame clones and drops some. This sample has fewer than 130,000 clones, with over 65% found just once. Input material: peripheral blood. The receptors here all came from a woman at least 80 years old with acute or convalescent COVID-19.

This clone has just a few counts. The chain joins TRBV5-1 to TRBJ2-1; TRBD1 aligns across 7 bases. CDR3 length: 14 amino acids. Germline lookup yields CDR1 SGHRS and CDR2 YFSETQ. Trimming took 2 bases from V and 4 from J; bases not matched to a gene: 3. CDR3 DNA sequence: TGCGCCAGCAGCTTCATGGGACAGTACAATGAGCAGTTCTTC. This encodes CASSFMGQYNEQFF.

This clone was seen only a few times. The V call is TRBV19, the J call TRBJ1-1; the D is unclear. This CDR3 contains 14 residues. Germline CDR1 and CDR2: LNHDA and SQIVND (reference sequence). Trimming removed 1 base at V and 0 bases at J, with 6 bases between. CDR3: CASSIGHLNTEAFF. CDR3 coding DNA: TGTGCCAGTAGTATAGGACACTTGAACACTGAAGCTTTCTTT.

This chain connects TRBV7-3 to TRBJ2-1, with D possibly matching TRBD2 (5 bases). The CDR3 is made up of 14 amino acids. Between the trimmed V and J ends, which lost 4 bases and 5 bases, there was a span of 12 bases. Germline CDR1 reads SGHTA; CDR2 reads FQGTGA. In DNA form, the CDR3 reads TGTGCCAGCAGCTCCGCCGGACTTGACAATGAGCAGTTCTTC. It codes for CASSSAGLDNEQFF.

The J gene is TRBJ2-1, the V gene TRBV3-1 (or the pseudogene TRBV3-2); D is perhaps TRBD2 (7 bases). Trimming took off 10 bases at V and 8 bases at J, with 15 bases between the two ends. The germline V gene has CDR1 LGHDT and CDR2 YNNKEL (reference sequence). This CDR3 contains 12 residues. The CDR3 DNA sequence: TGTGCCACCCGGGGAGGGGGTGATGAGCAGTTCTTC. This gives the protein CATRGGGDEQFF.

CDR3 nucleotides: TGTGCCAGCAGCTACAGGGATCCTGAAAAACTGTTTTTT. Residues: CASSYRDPEKLFF. This sequence joins TRBV27 and TRBJ1-4; D is perhaps TRBD1 (6 bases). CDR3 size: 13 residues. Between the trimmed V and J ends, which lost 6 bases and 7 bases, there was a span of 12 bases. The germline V gene has CDR1 MNHEY and CDR2 SMNVEV (reference sequence).

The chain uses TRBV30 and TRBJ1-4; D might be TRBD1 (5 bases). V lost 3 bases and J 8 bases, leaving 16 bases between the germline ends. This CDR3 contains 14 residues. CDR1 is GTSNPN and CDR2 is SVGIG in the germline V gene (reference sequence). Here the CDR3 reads CAWSWPGAGEKLFF. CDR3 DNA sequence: TGTGCCTGGAGCTGGCCTGGGGCTGGAGAAAAACTGTTTTTT.

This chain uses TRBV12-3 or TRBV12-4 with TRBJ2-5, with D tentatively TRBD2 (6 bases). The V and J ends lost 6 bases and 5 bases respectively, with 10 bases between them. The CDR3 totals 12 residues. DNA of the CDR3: TGTGCCAGCAGCGGGGGTTTGGAGACCCAGTACTTC. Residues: CASSGGLETQYF.

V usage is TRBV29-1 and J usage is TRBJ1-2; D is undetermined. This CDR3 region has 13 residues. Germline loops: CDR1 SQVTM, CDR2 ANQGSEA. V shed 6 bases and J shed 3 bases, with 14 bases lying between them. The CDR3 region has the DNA TGCAGCGTCGCTCCCGGGTCCGACTATGGCTACACCTTC. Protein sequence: CSVAPGSDYGYTF.

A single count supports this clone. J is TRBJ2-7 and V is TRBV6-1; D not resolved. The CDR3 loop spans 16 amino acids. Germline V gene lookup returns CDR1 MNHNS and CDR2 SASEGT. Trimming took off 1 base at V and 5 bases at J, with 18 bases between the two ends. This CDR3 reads CASSEDAWAPSDEQYF. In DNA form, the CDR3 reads TGTGCCAGCAGTGAAGATGCGTGGGCCCCCTCGGACGAGCAGTACTTC.

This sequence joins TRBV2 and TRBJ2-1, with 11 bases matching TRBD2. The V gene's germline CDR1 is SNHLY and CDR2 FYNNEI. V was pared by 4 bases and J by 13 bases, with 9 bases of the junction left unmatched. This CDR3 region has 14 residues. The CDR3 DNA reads TGTGCCAGCAGTGTCCAAATTAGCGGGAGGGAACAGTTCTTC. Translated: CASSVQISGREQFF. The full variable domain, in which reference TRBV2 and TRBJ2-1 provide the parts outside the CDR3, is EPEVTQTPSHQVTQMGQEVILRCVPISNHLYFYWYRQILGQKVEFLVSFYNNEISEKSEIFDDQFSVERPDGSNFTLKIRSTKLEDSAMYFCASSVQISGREQFFGPGTRLTVL.

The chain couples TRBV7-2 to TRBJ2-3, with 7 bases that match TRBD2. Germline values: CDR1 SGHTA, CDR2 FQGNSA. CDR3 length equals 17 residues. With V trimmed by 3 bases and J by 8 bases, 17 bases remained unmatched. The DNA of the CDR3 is TGTGCCAGCAGCTTGGAAGCGGTCCCTCAGTGGGGGGGTACGCAGTATTTT. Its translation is CASSLEAVPQWGGTQYF.

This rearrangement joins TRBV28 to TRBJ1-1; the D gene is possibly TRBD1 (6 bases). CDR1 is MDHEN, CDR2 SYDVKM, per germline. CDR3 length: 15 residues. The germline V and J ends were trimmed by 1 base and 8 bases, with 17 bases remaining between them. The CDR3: CASSLFSGPQGEAFF. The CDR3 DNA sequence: TGTGCCAGCAGTTTATTCTCCGGGCCCCAGGGGGAAGCTTTCTTT.

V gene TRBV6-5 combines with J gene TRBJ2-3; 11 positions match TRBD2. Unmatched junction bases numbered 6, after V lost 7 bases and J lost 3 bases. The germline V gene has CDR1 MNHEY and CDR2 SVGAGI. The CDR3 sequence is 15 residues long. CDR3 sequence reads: CASTLAGGETDTQYF. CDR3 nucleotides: TGTGCCAGCACCCTAGCGGGAGGTGAGACAGATACGCAGTATTTT.

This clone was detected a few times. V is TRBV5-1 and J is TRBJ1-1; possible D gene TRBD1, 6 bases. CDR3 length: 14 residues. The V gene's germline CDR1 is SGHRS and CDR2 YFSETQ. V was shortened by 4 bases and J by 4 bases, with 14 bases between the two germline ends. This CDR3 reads CASSPVGAGTEAFF. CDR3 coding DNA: TGCGCCAGCAGCCCGGTGGGGGCTGGCACTGAAGCTTTCTTT.

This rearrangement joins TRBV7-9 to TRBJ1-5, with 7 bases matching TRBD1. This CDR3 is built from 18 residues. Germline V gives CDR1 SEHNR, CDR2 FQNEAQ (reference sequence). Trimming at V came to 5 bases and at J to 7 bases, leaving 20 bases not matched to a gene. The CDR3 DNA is TGTGCCAGCAGCCCTATTCGACAGGGACTCCACCGGTGGCAGCCCCAGCATTTT. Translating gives CASSPIRQGLHRWQPQHF.

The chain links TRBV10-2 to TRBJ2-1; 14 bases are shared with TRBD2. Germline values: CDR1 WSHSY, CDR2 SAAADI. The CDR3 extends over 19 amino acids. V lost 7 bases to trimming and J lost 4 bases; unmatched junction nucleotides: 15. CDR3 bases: TGCGCCAGCACCCGTCCCGGGACTAGCGGGGGACCTAAGTACAATGAGCAGTTCTTC. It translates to CASTRPGTSGGPKYNEQFF.

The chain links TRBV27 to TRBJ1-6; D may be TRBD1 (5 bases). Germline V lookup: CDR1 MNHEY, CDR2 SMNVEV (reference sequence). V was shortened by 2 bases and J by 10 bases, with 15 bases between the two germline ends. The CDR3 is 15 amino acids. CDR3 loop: CASSLGGQGRSPLHF. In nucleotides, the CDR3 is TGTGCCAGCAGTTTAGGTGGCCAGGGAAGATCACCCCTCCACTTT.